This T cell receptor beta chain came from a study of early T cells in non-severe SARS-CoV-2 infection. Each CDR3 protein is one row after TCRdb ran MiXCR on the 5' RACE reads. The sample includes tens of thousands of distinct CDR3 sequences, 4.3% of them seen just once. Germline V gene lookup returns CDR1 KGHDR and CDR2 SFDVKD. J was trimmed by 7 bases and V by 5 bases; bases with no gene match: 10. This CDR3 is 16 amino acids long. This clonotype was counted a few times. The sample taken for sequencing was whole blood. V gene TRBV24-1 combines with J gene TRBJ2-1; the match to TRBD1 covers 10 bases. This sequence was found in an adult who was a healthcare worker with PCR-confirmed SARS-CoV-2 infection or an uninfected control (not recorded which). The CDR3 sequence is CATSALWGTGANEQFF. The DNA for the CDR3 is TGTGCCACCAGTGCCCTATGGGGGACAGGGGCGAATGAGCAGTTCTTC.